The clone carrying this T cell receptor (beta chain) was seen a few times. Trimming took 6 bases from V and 5 from J; bases not matched to a gene: 9. CDR1 is MDHEN, CDR2 SYDVKM, per germline. This CDR3 contains 14 residues. The assay was immunoSEQ multiplex PCR, and TCRdb's table has in-frame clones only and misses some. The sample shows around 53,000 clones, around four fifths of them seen only once. Time point given: cycle 4 day 1 (C4D1), after less than 7 weeks of nivolumab. In every patient, relapse followed autologous stem cell transplantation, while exposure to brentuximab vedotin differed. These data come from a study of PD-1 blockade in classical Hodgkin lymphoma.

This TCR was sampled from a human donor with classical Hodgkin lymphoma. The gene calls are TRBV28 and TRBJ1-2; the match to TRBD1 covers 7 bases. The sequenced sample was peripheral blood mononuclear cells (PBMCs), obtained before the fourth cycle of nivolumab. The CDR3: CASSWGTALYGYTF. The CDR3 DNA follows: TGTGCCAGCAGCTGGGGGACAGCCCTTTATGGCTACACCTTC.